Presented here are 4 T cell receptor beta chains from one specimen sequenced in a study of long-term antiretroviral therapy in people with HIV. The immunoSEQ assay was v3.0, run at survey level. Method: immunoSEQ multiplex PCR; TCRdb's copy keeps in-frame clones and lacks some. The sample consists of around 20,000 clones, around 87% of them appearing once. The specimen comprised unsorted PBMCs, sampled roughly 2.5 years after starting antiretroviral therapy. The receptors stem from a woman in her fifties or sixties with HIV.

The chain links TRBV7-2 to TRBJ1-1, with a possible D match to TRBD1 (6 bases). The CDR3 contains 13 residues. The germline V gene encodes CDR1 SGHTA and CDR2 FQGNSA. The germline V and J ends were trimmed by 4 bases and 1 base, with 7 bases remaining between them. DNA of the CDR3: TGTGCCAGCAGCTCGGACAGGAACACTGAAGCTTTCTTT. Its protein product is CASSSDRNTEAFF.

The gene calls are TRBV7-2 and TRBJ1-2; perhaps TRBD1 as D (6 bases). The V end lost 2 bases, the J end lost 8 bases, and 15 bases lay between the germline ends. Germline assignment: CDR1 SGHTA and CDR2 FQGNSA. The CDR3 consists of 14 residues. The CDR3 DNA follows: TGTGCCAGCAGCTTAATTCTGGGGGGGCAAGGCTACACCTTC. Translation gives CASSLILGGQGYTF.

The chain joins TRBV7-7 to TRBJ2-1; 7 nucleotides match TRBD2. The V gene end was trimmed by 11 bases and the J gene end by 0 bases; junction bases not matched to a gene: 10. This CDR3 is 15 amino acids long. Germline V gives CDR1 SSHAT, CDR2 FNYEAQ (reference sequence). In DNA, the CDR3 is TGTGCCGGCCAGCGGGAATCTAGCTCCTACAATGAGCAGTTCTTC. Protein sequence: CAGQRESSSYNEQFF.

This clone occurred once. The genes are TRBV7-2 and TRBJ2-3, with TRBD2 matching 9 bases. This CDR3 contains 16 residues. Germline-derived CDR1 and CDR2 are SGHTA and FQGNSA. The V gene end was trimmed by 1 base and the J gene end by 5 bases; junction bases not matched to a gene: 7. The CDR3 here is CASSLVAGGPGDTQYF. The CDR3 nucleotides read TGTGCCAGCAGCTTAGTTGCGGGAGGGCCGGGAGATACGCAGTATTTT.